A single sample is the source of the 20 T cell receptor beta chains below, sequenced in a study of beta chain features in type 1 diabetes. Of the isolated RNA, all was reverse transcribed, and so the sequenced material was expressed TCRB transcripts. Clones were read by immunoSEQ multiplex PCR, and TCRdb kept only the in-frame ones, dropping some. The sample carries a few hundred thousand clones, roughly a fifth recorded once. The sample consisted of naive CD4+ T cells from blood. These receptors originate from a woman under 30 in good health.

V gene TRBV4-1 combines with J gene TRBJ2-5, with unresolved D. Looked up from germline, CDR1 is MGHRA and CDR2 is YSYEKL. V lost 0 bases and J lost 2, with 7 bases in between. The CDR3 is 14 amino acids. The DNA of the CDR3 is TGCGCCAGCAGCCAAGACGCGGATCAAGAGACCCAGTACTTC. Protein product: CASSQDADQETQYF.

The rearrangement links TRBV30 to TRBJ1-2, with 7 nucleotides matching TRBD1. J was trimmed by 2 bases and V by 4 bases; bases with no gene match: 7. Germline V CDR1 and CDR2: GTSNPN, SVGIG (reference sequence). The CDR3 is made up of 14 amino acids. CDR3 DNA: TGTGCCTGGACCCTATTACAGGGGAACTATGGCTACACCTTC. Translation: CAWTLLQGNYGYTF. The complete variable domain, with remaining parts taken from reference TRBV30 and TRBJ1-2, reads SQTIHQWPATLVQPVGSPLSLECTVEGTSNPNLYWYRQAAGRGLQLLFYSVGIGQISSEVPQNLSASRPQDRQFILSSKKLLLSDSGFYLCAWTLLQGNYGYTFGSGTRLTVV.

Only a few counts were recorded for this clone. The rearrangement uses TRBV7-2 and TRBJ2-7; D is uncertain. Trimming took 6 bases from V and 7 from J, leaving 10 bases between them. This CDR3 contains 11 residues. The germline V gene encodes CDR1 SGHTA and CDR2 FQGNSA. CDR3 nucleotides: TGTGCCAGCAGTCGTGGGCAAGAGCAGTACTTC. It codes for CASSRGQEQYF.

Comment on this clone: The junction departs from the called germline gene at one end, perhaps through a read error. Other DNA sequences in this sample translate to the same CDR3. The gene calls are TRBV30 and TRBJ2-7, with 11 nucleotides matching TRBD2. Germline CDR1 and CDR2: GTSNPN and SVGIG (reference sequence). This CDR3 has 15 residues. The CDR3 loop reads CAWSAGTSGSYEQYF. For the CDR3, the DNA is TGTGCCTGGAGTGCCGGAACTAGCGGGAGCTACGAGCAGTACTTT.

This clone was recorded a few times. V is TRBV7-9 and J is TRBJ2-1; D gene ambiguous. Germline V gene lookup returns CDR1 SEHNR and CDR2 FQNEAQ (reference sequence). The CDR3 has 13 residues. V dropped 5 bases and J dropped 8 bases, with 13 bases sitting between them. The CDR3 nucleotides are TGTGCCAGCAGCCCCGAGGCCTCCGATGAGCAGTTCTTC. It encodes CASSPEASDEQFF.

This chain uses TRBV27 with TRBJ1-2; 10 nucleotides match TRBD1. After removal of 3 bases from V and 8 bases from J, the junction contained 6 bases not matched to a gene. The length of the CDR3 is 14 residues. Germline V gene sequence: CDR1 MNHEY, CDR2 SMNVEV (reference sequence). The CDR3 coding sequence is TGTGCCAGCAGTTTGAGGGGACAGGGGTACGGCTACACCTTC. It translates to CASSLRGQGYGYTF.

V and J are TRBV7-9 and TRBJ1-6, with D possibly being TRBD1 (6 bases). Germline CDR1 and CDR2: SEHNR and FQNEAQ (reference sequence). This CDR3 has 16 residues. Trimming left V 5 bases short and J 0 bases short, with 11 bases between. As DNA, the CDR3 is TGTGCCAGCAGCCCTCGGACAGACTCCTATAATTCACCCCTCCACTTT. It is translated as CASSPRTDSYNSPLHF.

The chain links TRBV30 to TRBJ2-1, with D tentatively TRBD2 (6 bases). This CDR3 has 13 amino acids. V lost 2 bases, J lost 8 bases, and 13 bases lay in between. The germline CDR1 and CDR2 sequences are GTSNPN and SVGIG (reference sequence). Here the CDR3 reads CAWSMGGNDEQFF. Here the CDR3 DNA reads TGTGCCTGGAGTATGGGCGGGAACGATGAGCAGTTCTTC.

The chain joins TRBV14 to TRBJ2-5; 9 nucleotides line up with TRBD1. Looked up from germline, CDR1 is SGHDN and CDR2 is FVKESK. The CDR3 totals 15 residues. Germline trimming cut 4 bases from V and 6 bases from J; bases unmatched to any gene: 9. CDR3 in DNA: TGTGCCAGCAGCCCTAATCCGGGACAGGGAAAGACCCAGTACTTC. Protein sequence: CASSPNPGQGKTQYF.

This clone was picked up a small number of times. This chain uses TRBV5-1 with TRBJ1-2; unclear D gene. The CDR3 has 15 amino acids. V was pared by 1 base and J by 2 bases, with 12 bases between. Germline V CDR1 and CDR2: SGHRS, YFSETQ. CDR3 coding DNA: TGCGCCAGCAGCTTGTCAGCGGGAGAGAACTATGGCTACACCTTC. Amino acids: CASSLSAGENYGYTF.

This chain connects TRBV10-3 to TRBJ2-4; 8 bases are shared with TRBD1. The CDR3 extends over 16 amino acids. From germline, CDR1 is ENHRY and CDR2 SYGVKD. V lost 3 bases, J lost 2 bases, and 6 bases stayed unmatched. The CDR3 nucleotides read TGTGCCATCAGTGAACCAGGGGGCAGAACCAAAAACATTCAGTACTTC. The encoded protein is CAISEPGGRTKNIQYF.

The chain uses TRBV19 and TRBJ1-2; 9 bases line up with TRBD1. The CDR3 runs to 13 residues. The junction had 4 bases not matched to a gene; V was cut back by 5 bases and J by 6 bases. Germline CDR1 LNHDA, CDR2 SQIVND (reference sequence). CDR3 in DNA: TGTGCCAGTAGTTTACGGGACAGGGATGGCTACACCTTC. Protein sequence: CASSLRDRDGYTF.

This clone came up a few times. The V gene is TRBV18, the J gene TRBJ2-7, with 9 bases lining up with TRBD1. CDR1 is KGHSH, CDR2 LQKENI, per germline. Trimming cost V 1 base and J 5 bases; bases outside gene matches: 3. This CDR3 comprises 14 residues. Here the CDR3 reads CASSPQDRGNEQYF. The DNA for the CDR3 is TGTGCCAGCTCACCACAGGACAGGGGTAACGAGCAGTACTTC.

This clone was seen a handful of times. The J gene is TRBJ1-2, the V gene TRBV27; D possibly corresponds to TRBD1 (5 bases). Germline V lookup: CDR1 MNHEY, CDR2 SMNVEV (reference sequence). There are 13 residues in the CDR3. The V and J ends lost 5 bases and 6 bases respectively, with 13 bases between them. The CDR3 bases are TGTGCCAGCAGTGCTCAGGGTCGCAATGGCTACACCTTC. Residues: CASSAQGRNGYTF.

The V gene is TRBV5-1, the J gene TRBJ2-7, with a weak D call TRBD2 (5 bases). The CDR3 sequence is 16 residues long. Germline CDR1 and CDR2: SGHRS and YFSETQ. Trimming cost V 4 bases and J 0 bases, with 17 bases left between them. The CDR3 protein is CASSQAPSGSSYEQYF. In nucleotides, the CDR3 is TGCGCCAGCAGCCAGGCCCCCTCGGGGAGCTCCTACGAGCAGTACTTC.

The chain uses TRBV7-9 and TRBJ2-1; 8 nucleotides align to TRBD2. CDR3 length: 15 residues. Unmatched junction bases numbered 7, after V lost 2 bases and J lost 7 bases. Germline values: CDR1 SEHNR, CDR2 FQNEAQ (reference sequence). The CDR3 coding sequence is TGTGCCAGCAGCTTAAAATCGACTAGCGCTAATGAGCAGTTCTTC. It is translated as CASSLKSTSANEQFF.

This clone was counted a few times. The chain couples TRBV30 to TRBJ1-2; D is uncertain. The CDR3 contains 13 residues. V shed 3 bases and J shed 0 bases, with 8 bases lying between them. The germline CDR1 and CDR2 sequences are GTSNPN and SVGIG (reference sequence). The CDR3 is CAWSGVPNYGYTF. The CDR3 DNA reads TGTGCCTGGAGCGGGGTCCCTAACTATGGCTACACCTTC. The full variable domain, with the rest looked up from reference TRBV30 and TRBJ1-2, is SQTIHQWPATLVQPVGSPLSLECTVEGTSNPNLYWYRQAAGRGLQLLFYSVGIGQISSEVPQNLSASRPQDRQFILSSKKLLLSDSGFYLCAWSGVPNYGYTFGSGTRLTVV.

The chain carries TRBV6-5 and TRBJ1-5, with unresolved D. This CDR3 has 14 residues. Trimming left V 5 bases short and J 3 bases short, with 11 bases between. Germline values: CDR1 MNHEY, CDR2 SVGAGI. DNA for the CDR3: TGTGCCAGCAGTCGCGGACGGGACAATCAGCCCCAGCATTTT. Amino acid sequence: CASSRGRDNQPQHF.

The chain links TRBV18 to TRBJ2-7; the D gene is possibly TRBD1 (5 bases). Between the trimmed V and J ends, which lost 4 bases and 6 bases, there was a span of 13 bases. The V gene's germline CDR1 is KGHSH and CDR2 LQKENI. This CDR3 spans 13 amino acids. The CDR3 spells CASSRLQAGEQYF. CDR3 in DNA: TGTGCCAGCTCACGCCTACAGGCTGGCGAGCAGTACTTC.

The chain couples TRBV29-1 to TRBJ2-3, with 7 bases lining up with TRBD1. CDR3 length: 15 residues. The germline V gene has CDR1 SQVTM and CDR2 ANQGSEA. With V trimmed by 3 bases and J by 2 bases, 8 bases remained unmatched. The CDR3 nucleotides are TGCAGCGTTGAGGGGCCCGGGACAGTCACAGATACGCAGTATTTT. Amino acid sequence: CSVEGPGTVTDTQYF.